This T cell receptor beta chain appears in the sequencing data of a study of blood T cell repertoires in COVID-19. As for the study in general: PBMCs, B-cell-depleted T cells, or T cells were the source of the cDNA or gDNA that made up the material.

Patients from Seattle were sampled longitudinally, starting during active infection. CDR1 is SQVTM and CDR2 is ANQGSEA in the germline V gene. V was trimmed by 1 base and J by 6 bases, leaving 17 bases between them. CDR3 length: 15 residues. In the authors' workflow: Estimates of nucleated cell counts were drawn from the amplification of reference gene primers. Sequenced by immunoSEQ multiplex PCR; TCRdb stores in-frame clones only, minus some. The DNA gave D and trimming, while V, J and clone size come from that table. The data contain around 370,000 clones, 85% to 90% of them seen just once; the ten biggest clones take up around 6.6%.

The chain carries TRBV29-1 and TRBJ2-3; D may be TRBD1 (7 bases). Sequenced: peripheral blood. The sequence came from a woman between 65 and 79 years old with COVID-19, enrolled during active disease. CDR3 amino acids: CSVEGAGTALDTQYF. CDR3 bases: TGCAGCGTTGAAGGGGCGGGGACAGCCCTTGATACGCAGTATTTT.